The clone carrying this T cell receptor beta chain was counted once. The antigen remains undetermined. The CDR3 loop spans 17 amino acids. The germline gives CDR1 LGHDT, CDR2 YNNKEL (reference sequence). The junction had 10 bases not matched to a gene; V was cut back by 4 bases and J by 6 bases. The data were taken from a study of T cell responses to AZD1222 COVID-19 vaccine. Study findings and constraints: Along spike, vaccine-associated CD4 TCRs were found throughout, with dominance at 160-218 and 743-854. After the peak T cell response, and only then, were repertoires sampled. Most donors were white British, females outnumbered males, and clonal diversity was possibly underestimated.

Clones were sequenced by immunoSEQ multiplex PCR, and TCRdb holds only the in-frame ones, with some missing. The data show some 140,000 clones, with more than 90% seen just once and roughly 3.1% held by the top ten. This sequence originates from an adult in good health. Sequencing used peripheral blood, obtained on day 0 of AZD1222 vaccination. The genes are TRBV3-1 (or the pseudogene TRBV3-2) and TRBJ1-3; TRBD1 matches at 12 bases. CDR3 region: CASSRARDRGRENTIYF. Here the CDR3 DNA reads TGTGCCAGCAGCCGGGCCCGGGACAGGGGGCGAGAAAACACCATATATTTT.